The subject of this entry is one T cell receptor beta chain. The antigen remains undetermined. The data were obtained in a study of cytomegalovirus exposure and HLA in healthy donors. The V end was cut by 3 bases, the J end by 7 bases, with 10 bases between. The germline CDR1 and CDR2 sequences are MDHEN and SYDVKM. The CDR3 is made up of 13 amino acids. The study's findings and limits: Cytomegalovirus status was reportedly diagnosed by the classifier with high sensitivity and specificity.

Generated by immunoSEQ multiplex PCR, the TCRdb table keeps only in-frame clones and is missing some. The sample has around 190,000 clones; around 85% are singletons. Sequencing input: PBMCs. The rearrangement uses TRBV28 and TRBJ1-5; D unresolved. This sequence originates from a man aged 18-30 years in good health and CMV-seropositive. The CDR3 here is CASSLGRRQPQHF. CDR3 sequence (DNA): TGTGCCAGCAGTTTGGGGAGGAGGCAGCCCCAGCATTTT.